This note documents a single T cell receptor beta chain sequence. There is no known antigen for this receptor. Per-base quality was not reported, and no clone a single base away is much larger than it. The CDR3 regions of human TCRbeta chains were subjected to immunosequencing. The paper's processing steps were these. Repertoire TCRs were matched against a reference library of SARS-CoV-2-specific TCRs generated with the MIRA antigen-specificity platform. Breadth was defined as the fraction of unique TCRs that were SARS-CoV-2-associated. Depth was defined as the fraction of total T cells that were SARS-CoV-2-associated. Each spike-specific TCR was assigned to its reactive spike region and to a CD4 or CD8 class using the MIRA data. Log10-transformed breadth and depth values were compared by one-way ANOVA with Sidak's multiple comparisons tests. TCRdb re-hosts the immuneACCESS table, in-frame sequences only. Its copies lack some clones; in the studies checked, an unresolved V gene accounts for under half of them, and the cause for the rest is not known. V and J calls and clone size are those listed in that table; D and trimming were worked out from the DNA. The table for this sample lists around 150,000 clones; roughly 92% of them were counted only once. Roughly 1.2% of the sample lies in the top ten.

There are 18 amino acids in the CDR3, from cysteine to phenylalanine inclusive. The kept DNA is CDR3 alone, 54 bases in frame from the first base. Trimming leaves V shorter by 5 bases and J shorter by 5 bases, with the junction holding 19 bases beyond the gene matches. CDR1 and CDR2, looked up from the germline V gene (reference sequence), are SGHNT and YYREEE. These data are taken from a study of T cell responses to AZD1222 COVID-19 vaccine (TCRdb year 2021). About the study as a whole: AZD1222 recipients given second doses at about 4 weeks or at about 12 weeks were pooled, since spike-specific TCR depth and breadth were not found to differ between the two schedules. TCR sequencing covered more than 230 trial participants: nearly 210 given two doses of AZD1222 and 26 given two doses of MenACWY control vaccine. Enrollment into the trials was organized by age into subgroups of 18-55, 56-69 and 70-plus years, and those subgroups contained approximately 150, 30 and 60 TCR-sequenced participants, respectively. The paper as a whole reports these results and caveats: Reportedly, almost half of the unique spike-specific TCRs recognized epitopes lying outside the regions that are mutated in the B.1.351 and B.1.1.7 variants. Conclusions about previously exposed vaccinees are limited because only six or seven AZD1222 recipients were SARS-CoV-2 seropositive at baseline. CD4 TCRs associated with the vaccine covered the entire spike protein, and the dominant responses were in regions 160-218 and 743-854. After two AZD1222 doses, both the breadth and the depth of spike-specific TCRs were significantly higher than at day 0 and than in MenACWY recipients. Because no day 14 peak-response samples were available, the repertoires could be characterized only after the peak T cell response. Participants were mostly white British, with more females than males. The authors suggested clonal diversity may have been underestimated. The 56-69-year group was small, and its depth increase did not reach significance, likely because of low power.

The sample's time point label, in plain terms: baseline before first vaccination. Vaccinee samples were obtained from the UK trials COV001 and COV002, which included a single-blind randomized controlled phase 2/3 trial of AZD1222 (ChAdOx1 nCoV-19) in healthy adults. Trial participant PBMC samples were collected at day 0 and day 28 after the second dose for TCRbeta chain sequencing. Rearrangement joined TRBV5-4 to TRBJ1-1; 9 central nucleotides agree with TRBD1. The input for sequencing was peripheral blood, taken on day 0 of AZD1222 vaccination. This clonotype originated in an adult in good health. The sequenced DNA is TGTGCCAGCAGTTCCGCATGGGCGGACAGGGGAGGAGGGACTGAAGCTTTCTTT. Its translation is CASSSAWADRGGGTEAFF.